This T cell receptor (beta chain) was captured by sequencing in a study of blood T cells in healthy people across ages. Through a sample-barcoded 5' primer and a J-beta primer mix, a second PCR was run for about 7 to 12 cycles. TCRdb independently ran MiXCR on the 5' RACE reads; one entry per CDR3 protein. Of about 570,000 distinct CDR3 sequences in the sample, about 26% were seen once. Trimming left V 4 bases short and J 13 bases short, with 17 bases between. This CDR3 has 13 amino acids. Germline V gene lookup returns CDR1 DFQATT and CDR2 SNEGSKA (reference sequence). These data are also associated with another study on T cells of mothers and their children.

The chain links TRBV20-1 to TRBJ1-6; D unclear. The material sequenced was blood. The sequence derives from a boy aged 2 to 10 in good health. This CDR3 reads CSAKDRIRGPLHF. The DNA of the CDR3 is TGCAGTGCTAAGGACCGAATCCGAGGGCCCCTCCACTTT.